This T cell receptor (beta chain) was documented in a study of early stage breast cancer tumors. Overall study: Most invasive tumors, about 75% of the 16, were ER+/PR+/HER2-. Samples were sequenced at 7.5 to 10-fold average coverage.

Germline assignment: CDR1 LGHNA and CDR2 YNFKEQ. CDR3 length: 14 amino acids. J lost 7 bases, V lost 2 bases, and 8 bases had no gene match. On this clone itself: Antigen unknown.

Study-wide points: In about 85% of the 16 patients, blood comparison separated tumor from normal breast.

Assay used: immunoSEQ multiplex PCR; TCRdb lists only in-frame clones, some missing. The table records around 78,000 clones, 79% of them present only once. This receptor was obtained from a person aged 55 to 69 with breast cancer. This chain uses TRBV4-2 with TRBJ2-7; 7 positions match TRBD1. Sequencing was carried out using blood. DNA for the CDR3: TGTGCCAGCAGCCAATCCCCAGGACAGGCTGAGCAGTACTTC. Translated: CASSQSPGQAEQYF.